This T cell receptor beta chain was observed in a study of vaccination effects on CD4 cells after COVID-19. The study's findings and limits: There was marked clonal contraction among infection- and vaccine-induced clones late after vaccination. Few convalescent patients, and no early post-infection timepoints, were available to the study.

Data came from immunoSEQ multiplex PCR; TCRdb stores just in-frame clones and leaves some out. The sample has tens of thousands of clones; 74% are singletons. This clone was found a few times. The target antigen is unknown. Cells that had been cultured for 10 days were the source of isolated CD4+ T cells. Each person got two doses of an mRNA SARS-CoV-2 vaccine, BNT162b2 or mRNA-1273. IL-2 medium took the place of half the medium on both days 3 and 7. This CDR3 has 14 amino acids. The V gene end was trimmed by 6 bases and the J gene end by 8 bases; junction bases not matched to a gene: 9. Germline-derived CDR1 and CDR2 are LNHDA and SQIVND (reference sequence).

The sequence was collected from a human donor who received a COVID-19 vaccine. The V gene is TRBV19, the J gene TRBJ2-3, with 9 nucleotides matching TRBD2. Sequenced here: CD4+ T cells from PBMCs cultured without peptide, sampled after COVID-19 vaccination. The CDR3 protein is CASRPSGVAGTQYF. CDR3 bases: TGTGCCAGTAGGCCTAGCGGGGTGGCCGGTACGCAGTATTTT. The full variable domain, with the rest looked up from reference TRBV19 and TRBJ2-3, is DGGITQSPKYLFRKEGQNVTLSCEQNLNHDAMYWYRQDPGQGLRLIYYSQIVNDFQKGDIAEGYSVSREKKESFPLTVTSAQKNPTAFYLCASRPSGVAGTQYFGPGTRLTVL.